The T cell receptor beta chain described here comes from a study of blood T cell repertoires in COVID-19. Germline loops: CDR1 SQVTM, CDR2 ANQGSEA. The CDR3 has 13 amino acids. V shed 4 bases, J shed 8 bases, and the junction held 7 bases outside the gene matches. Only one count was recorded for this clone. TCRdb's copy holds only in-frame clones and misses some; the assay was immunoSEQ multiplex PCR. The sample includes almost 300,000 clones, roughly 86% seen only once; the top ten take roughly 11%. The chain couples TRBV29-1 to TRBJ1-4; 7 bases fit TRBD1. Material for sequencing was peripheral blood. The sequence came from a woman in her thirties with COVID-19, enrolled during active disease. CDR3 nucleotides: TGCAGCGTTGGCGTGCAGGGGGACGAAAAACTGTTTTTT. This codes for CSVGVQGDEKLFF.